The 21 T cell receptor beta chains given below trace back to one sample, sequenced in a study of regulatory T cells in long-lasting Graves disease. With iRepertoire HTBI primers and Arm-PCR of CDR3 regions, TCR beta libraries were built. TCRdb reanalysed the multiplex PCR reads using MiXCR and keeps one entry per CDR3 protein. In the table there are 500,000 or so distinct CDR3 sequences, 14% of which are singletons. As for time point: newly diagnosed GD, antithyroid drugs for less than 3 months. Generation of the TCR library employed RNA extracted from PBMCs. This sample was also put to use in a study of T cells in Graves' hyperthyroidism and ophthalmopathy.

The sequences come from peripheral blood mononuclear cells (PBMCs), collected at new diagnosis, from a patient treated with antithyroid drugs. The source of these receptors is a woman aged 45 to 65 with Graves disease.

Many counts were recorded for this clonotype. This chain joins TRBV7-3 and TRBJ2-1; the D gene is possibly TRBD2 (5 bases). The CDR3 is made up of 15 amino acids. V was cut by 6 bases and J by 5 bases, with 17 bases left in between. Looked up from germline, CDR1 is SGHTA and CDR2 is FQGTGA. This chain's CDR3 is CASSTGVLLDNEQFF. In nucleotides, the CDR3 is TGTGCCAGCAGTACCGGGGTTCTTCTTGACAATGAGCAGTTCTTC.

This clonotype was counted at least ten times. This chain uses TRBV29-1 with TRBJ2-5; D gene ambiguous. CDR1 and CDR2 (germline): SQVTM, ANQGSEA. The CDR3 contains 12 residues. Trimming stripped 0 bases from V and 3 bases from J, with 5 bases between. This chain's CDR3 is CSVEDREETQYF. The DNA for the CDR3 is TGCAGCGTTGAAGATCGGGAAGAGACCCAGTACTTC.

This clonotype showed up many times. Here the CDR3 reads CASSPGLAVEQYF. The CDR3 coding sequence is TGTGCCAGCAGCCCGGGACTAGCGGTTGAGCAGTACTTC. This sequence joins TRBV7-9 and TRBJ2-7; 11 nucleotides align to TRBD2. This CDR3 is built from 13 residues. V was pared by 5 bases and J by 7 bases, with 4 bases of the junction left unmatched. Germline CDR1 reads SEHNR; CDR2 reads FQNEAQ (reference sequence). Variable domain in full (rest from reference TRBV7-9 and TRBJ2-7): DTGVSQNPRHKITKRGQNVTFRCDPISEHNRLYWYRQTLGQGPEFLTYFQNEAQLEKSRLLSDRFSAERPKGSFSTLEIQRTEQGDSAMYLCASSPGLAVEQYFGPGTRLTVT.

The chain has TRBV4-2 and TRBJ1-3, with D maybe TRBD1 (6 bases). V lost 4 bases to trimming and J lost 0 bases, with 13 bases between them. Germline-derived CDR1 and CDR2 are LGHNA and YNFKEQ. This CDR3 contains 16 residues. The CDR3 sequence: CASSRQEGGSGNTIYF. As DNA, the CDR3 is TGTGCCAGCAGCCGACAGGAAGGAGGCTCTGGAAACACCATATATTTT.

This chain links TRBV6-2 or TRBV6-3 with TRBJ1-2; D is ambiguous. The ends were cut back, 2 bases at V and 1 base at J, with 5 bases in the middle. Per germline, CDR1 MNHEY and CDR2 SVGEGT. The CDR3 has 13 amino acids. CDR3 nucleotide sequence: TGTGCCAGCAGTTACGGGGATAACTATGGCTACACCTTC. Its protein is CASSYGDNYGYTF.

In this sample, this clonotype turned up a few times. This chain connects TRBV28 to TRBJ1-1; D is possibly TRBD1 (5 bases). The V gene lost 5 bases and the J gene lost 3 bases, with 16 bases spanning the gap. The CDR3 consists of 15 residues. Germline values: CDR1 MDHEN, CDR2 SYDVKM. The CDR3 DNA reads TGTGCCAGCAGTCCCCTTCAGTCAGGGTACACTGAAGCTTTCTTT. It specifies CASSPLQSGYTEAFF.

This clonotype has ten or more counts. J is TRBJ2-1 and V is TRBV18; 9 nucleotides align to TRBD2. Trimming at V came to 3 bases and at J to 3 bases, leaving 9 bases not matched to a gene. The CDR3 length is 17 residues. Germline V gives CDR1 KGHSH, CDR2 LQKENI. The CDR3 region has the DNA TGTGCCAGCTCACCTCAGGCCACTAGCGGGTACTACAATGAGCAGTTCTTC. Translating it yields CASSPQATSGYYNEQFF.

This clonotype was found many times. The chain employs TRBV20-1 and TRBJ2-3, with 8 bases matching TRBD2. V lost 0 bases to trimming and J lost 4 bases; unmatched junction nucleotides: 3. The germline V gene encodes CDR1 DFQATT and CDR2 SNEGSKA (reference sequence). The CDR3 is 14 residues long. This chain's CDR3 is CSARDDGRADTQYF. In DNA, the CDR3 is TGCAGTGCTAGAGACGACGGGAGGGCAGATACGCAGTATTTT.

As for this clonotype: It is likely a read error, because the conserved phenylalanine at the end of the CDR3 is missing. This chain connects TRBV18 to TRBJ2-5; D not certain. The CDR3 runs to 12 residues. The germline V gene encodes CDR1 KGHSH and CDR2 LQKENI. Between the trimmed V and J ends, which lost 3 bases and 1 base, there was a span of 3 bases. The CDR3, as DNA: TGTGCCAGCTCACCGGCCCAAGAGACCCAGTACCTC. It specifies CASSPAQETQYL.

This clonotype was seen many times. The chain joins TRBV9 to TRBJ2-2; D is perhaps TRBD1 (6 bases). Trimming removed 0 bases at V and 8 bases at J, with 11 bases between. CDR3 size: 14 residues. Germline V gives CDR1 SGDLS, CDR2 YYNGEE. As DNA, the CDR3 is TGTGCCAGCAGCGTAGTCACAGGGTTTGGGGAGCTGTTTTTT. This gives the protein CASSVVTGFGELFF.

This clonotype was seen a few times. This rearrangement joins TRBV6-2 or TRBV6-3 to TRBJ2-1; perhaps TRBD2 as D (6 bases). The CDR3 covers 12 residues. Germline V gene sequence: CDR1 MNHEY, CDR2 SVGEGT. Trimming cost V 4 bases and J 9 bases, with 10 bases left between them. CDR3 bases: TGTGCCAGCAGTTGGGGGGAGGTTGAGCAGTTCTTC. It yields the protein CASSWGEVEQFF.

This clonotype was seen only a few times. The genes are TRBV19 and TRBJ2-1; 14 bases are a match to TRBD2. This CDR3 is 15 amino acids long. V dropped 4 bases and J dropped 9; count of bases not matched to a gene: 5. Germline CDR1 is LNHDA and CDR2 is SQIVND (reference sequence). CDR3: CASSRLAGGIGEQFF. As DNA, the CDR3 is TGTGCCAGTAGTAGACTAGCGGGAGGGATAGGTGAGCAGTTCTTC.

The gene calls are TRBV6-2 or TRBV6-3 and TRBJ1-4, with D unclear. The germline V gene has CDR1 MNHEY and CDR2 SVGEGT. The CDR3 sequence is 14 residues long. The V and J ends lost 0 bases and 11 bases respectively, with 13 bases between them. CDR3 nucleotide sequence: TGTGCCAGCAGTTACTCCAGTGACGGGCCCAAACTGTTTTTT. It yields the protein CASSYSSDGPKLFF.

About this clonotype: A much bigger clone sits one base away, suggesting this may be a read error. The chain uses TRBV28 and TRBJ2-6; D call uncertain. CDR3 length: 15 residues. Germline V gives CDR1 MDHEN, CDR2 SYDVKM. The CDR3 DNA reads TGTGCCAACAGTATCCCACAGACAGGGGCCAACGTCCTGACTTTC. This gives the protein CANSIPQTGANVLTF.

The chain combines TRBV3-1 with TRBJ1-5; TRBD1 agrees at 11 bases. CDR3 length equals 15 residues. From germline, CDR1 is LGHDT and CDR2 YNNKEL (reference sequence). The ends lost 5 bases at V and 6 bases at J; junction bases unmatched: 6. The CDR3 DNA follows: TGTGCCAGCAGCATGACAGGGACAGGGGGTCAGCCCCAGCATTTT. Residues: CASSMTGTGGQPQHF.

The table lists this clonotype with many counts. The CDR3 sequence: CASSYPGTENNEQFF. In DNA, the CDR3 is TGTGCCAGCAGCTACCCCGGGACAGAAAACAATGAGCAGTTCTTC. This chain links TRBV7-9 with TRBJ2-1; 7 bases agree with TRBD1. The length of the CDR3 is 15 residues. Germline assignment: CDR1 SEHNR and CDR2 FQNEAQ (reference sequence). Trimming took 4 bases from V and 5 from J; bases not matched to a gene: 8. Looking up the rest from reference TRBV7-9 and TRBJ2-1 gives the full variable domain: DTGVSQNPRHKITKRGQNVTFRCDPISEHNRLYWYRQTLGQGPEFLTYFQNEAQLEKSRLLSDRFSAERPKGSFSTLEIQRTEQGDSAMYLCASSYPGTENNEQFFGPGTRLTVL.

This clonotype was found a few times. The rearrangement uses TRBV2 and TRBJ2-3, with TRBD2 matching 9 bases. Germline CDR1 and CDR2: SNHLY and FYNNEI. The CDR3 length is 15 residues. Losses at the gene ends were 6 bases for V and 5 bases for J; bases not matched to a gene: 9. The CDR3 coding sequence is TGTGCCAGCAGCTCGGTAGCGGGAGTGGTAGATACGCAGTATTTT. It yields the protein CASSSVAGVVDTQYF.

The rearrangement links TRBV7-9 to TRBJ1-2, with D perhaps matching TRBD1 (5 bases). The length of the CDR3 is 11 residues. V was pared by 10 bases and J by 5 bases, with 11 bases between. Germline CDR1 SEHNR, CDR2 FQNEAQ (reference sequence). This CDR3 reads CAKGTDYGYTF. CDR3 bases: TGTGCCAAAGGGACCGATTATGGCTACACCTTC.

This clonotype was counted ten times or more. The J gene is TRBJ2-7, the V gene TRBV2; D uncertain. With 8 bases removed from V and 4 bases from J, the gap between germline ends came to 9 bases. This CDR3 has 11 residues. Germline lookup yields CDR1 SNHLY and CDR2 FYNNEI. The CDR3 DNA is TGTGCCAGCGGATTTGATTACGAGCAGTACTTC. The encoded protein is CASGFDYEQYF.

This clonotype was detected many times. The CDR3 region has the DNA TGTGCCAGCAGACACCGGGACACAGAAAATCAGCCCCAGCATTTT. Its protein product is CASRHRDTENQPQHF. The J gene is TRBJ1-5, the V gene TRBV28, with TRBD1 as a possible D gene (6 bases). Germline CDR1 MDHEN, CDR2 SYDVKM. The CDR3 is made up of 15 amino acids. Trimming removed 6 bases at V and 4 bases at J, with 16 bases between.

The chain has TRBV10-3 and TRBJ2-2, with D possibly being TRBD1 or TRBD2 (6 bases each). Germline-derived CDR1 and CDR2 are ENHRY and SYGVKD. The germline V and J ends were trimmed by 6 bases and 5 bases, with 13 bases remaining between them. The CDR3 is 14 amino acids. The CDR3 loop is CAIRAGGETGELFF. The DNA for the CDR3 is TGTGCCATCAGAGCCGGGGGCGAGACCGGGGAGCTGTTTTTT.